The present entry profiles one TCR beta chain with its context. This sample stems from a study of OX40 agonist ivuxolimab in advanced cancers. For the study at large: Patients received ivuxolimab, an agonistic anti-OX40 (CD134) antibody.

V was shortened by 4 bases and J by 1 base, with 11 bases between the two germline ends. Germline V CDR1 and CDR2: SQVTM, ANQGSEA. CDR3 size: 14 residues. Method: immunoSEQ multiplex PCR; TCRdb's copy keeps in-frame clones and lacks some. The data contain under 70,000 clones, 85% of them seen just once; the ten biggest clones take up roughly 4%. This chain connects TRBV29-1 to TRBJ2-1; weak D call: TRBD2 (6 bases). The clonotype was recovered from an adult with an advanced solid tumor such as melanoma, head and neck, liver or kidney cancer. This material consisted of CD4+ or CD8+ T cells sorted from blood, taken in a trial of the OX40 agonist ivuxolimab. CDR3 nucleotides: TGCAGCGTTGTGGGCGGGAAGTCCTACAATGAGCAGTTCTTC. Its translation: CSVVGGKSYNEQFF.